Sequencing of this TCR beta chain was carried out in a study of blood T cell repertoires in COVID-19. Study at large: The United States, Italy and Spain provided the acute and convalescent COVID-19 samples. PBMCs, B-cell-depleted T cells, or T cells provided the cDNA or gDNA that made up the material.

The protocol was immunoSEQ multiplex PCR, while the TCRdb copy is restricted to in-frame clones and leaves out a portion. The sample has 140,000 or so clones, around 86% seen once. The CDR3 has 15 amino acids. V lost 0 bases to trimming and J lost 3 bases; unmatched junction nucleotides: 5. Per germline, CDR1 SGHNT and CDR2 YYREEE (reference sequence). Recovered status in Cohort 3 required two negative PCRs, clearance, or symptom resolution. The gene calls are TRBV5-4 and TRBJ1-1; TRBD1 aligns across 7 bases. Sequenced material: PBMCs or T cells enriched from blood (not recorded which). This TCR was recovered from a man in his sixties who had recovered from COVID-19. The CDR3 region has the DNA TGTGCCAGCAGCTTGGCCCCAGGGGGTCACACTGAAGCTTTCTTT. It yields the protein CASSLAPGGHTEAFF. The variable domain in full, completed from reference TRBV5-4 and TRBJ1-1, reads ETGVTQSPTHLIKTRGQQVTLRCSSQSGHNTVSWYQQALGQGPQFIFQYYREEENGRGNFPPRFSGLQFPNYSSELNVNALELDDSALYLCASSLAPGGHTEAFFGQGTRLTVV.